A selection of T cell receptor beta chains follows, all from one sample in a study of vaccination and CD4 T cells after COVID-19. MiXCR, run by TCRdb on the PCR reads, gives a single entry per CDR3 protein. Among around 7,000 distinct CDR3 sequences listed, roughly 22% were seen once. Their cognate antigens are unknown. Specimen: CD4+ T cells from blood, cultured in vitro, collected after SARS-CoV-2 vaccination. All receptors come from a human donor who had recovered from COVID-19. Each CDR3 is given with its conserved first and last residue. A D gene is named only where the DNA matches it firmly. Only some rows state a clone size, as once, few, many or a class for expanded clones.

d_call	clone_size	v_call	j_call	cdr3_nt	cdr3_aa
TRBD2	few	TRBV28	TRBJ2-3	TGTGCCAGCAGTTTAAGGACTAGCCGCACAGATACGCAGTATTTT	CASSLRTSRTDTQYF
.	medium-sized	TRBV28	TRBJ2-5	TGTGCCAGCAGTTTGGCCGGACACGTGGAGACCCAGTACTTC	CASSLAGHVETQYF
.	few	TRBV28	TRBJ2-7	TGTGCCAGCAGTTCGGGGTCTCGGAGTAAATACGAGCAGTACTTC	CASSSGSRSKYEQYF
.	.	TRBV5-4	TRBJ2-3	TGTGCCAGCAGCGAGGGACTTAGCACAGATACGCAGTATTTT	CASSEGLSTDTQYF
.	.	TRBV28	TRBJ1-1	TGTGCCAGCAGTTTCGCGGGGCAGGTACCTAACACTGAAGCTTTCTTT	CASSFAGQVPNTEAFF
.	few	TRBV20-1	TRBJ2-7	TGCAGTGCTAGAGTCCCGGGGTCTTACTCCTACGAGCAGTACTTC	CSARVPGSYSYEQYF
TRBD1	.	TRBV27	TRBJ1-1	TGTGCCAGCAGACAATCAGGACAGGGAGGGCGAACTGAAGCTTTCTTT	CASRQSGQGGRTEAFF
TRBD2	few	TRBV11-3	TRBJ2-1	TGTGCCAGCAGCTTAGCCGGGACTAGCGGGAGGGCTGATGAGCAGTTCTTC	CASSLAGTSGRADEQFF
TRBD1	.	TRBV2	TRBJ2-5	TGTGCCAGCAGTGTAAACAGGGGCCAGGGGGAGACCCAGTACTTC	CASSVNRGQGETQYF
.	few	TRBV10-3	TRBJ1-6	TGTGCCATCAGTGATCTGATGTTAACCAATTCACCCCTCCACTTT	CAISDLMLTNSPLHF
.	.	TRBV4-3	TRBJ2-2	TGCGCCAGCAGCCAAACTAGCCAGGGCACCGGGGAGCTGTTTTTT	CASSQTSQGTGELFF
.	medium-sized	TRBV15	TRBJ2-3	TGTGCCACCGGAGGGGGGTGGACAGATACGCAGTATTTT	CATGGGWTDTQYF
.	few	TRBV19	TRBJ1-2	TGTGCCAGTAGCCTGGGGATGGGTGGCTACACCTTC	CASSLGMGGYTF
.	few	TRBV10-1	TRBJ2-1	TGCGCCAGCAGCGCCGCTCAGGGGACGGGAAATGAGCAGTTCTTC	CASSAAQGTGNEQFF
.	once	TRBV19	TRBJ2-1	TGTGCCAGTAGTGGGGCAAGGGCCCCACGCTACAATGAGCAGTTCTTC	CASSGARAPRYNEQFF
.	few	TRBV19	TRBJ2-5	TGTGCCAGTAGTATTGGAAGGGTTGGCCAAGAGACCCAGTACTTC	CASSIGRVGQETQYF
.	medium-sized	TRBV27	TRBJ2-7	TGTGCCAGCAGTTCATACCGTCTGGACGAGCAGTACTTC	CASSSYRLDEQYF
.	medium-sized	TRBV20-1	TRBJ1-2	TGCAGTGCTAGCATTCAGGGGCTAGGTGGCTACACCTTC	CSASIQGLGGYTF
.	once	TRBV5-4	TRBJ2-7	TGTGCCAGCAGCTTCGGGTTCGGGGGCCTCTCCTACGAGCAGTACTTC	CASSFGFGGLSYEQYF
TRBD2	.	TRBV7-2	TRBJ2-1	TGTGCCAGCAGCTTAGCCGCTAGCGGGAGTAATGAGCAGTTCTTC	CASSLAASGSNEQFF
TRBD1	.	TRBV5-1	TRBJ1-2	TGCGCCAGCAGCTTGGCGGGACAGGGAAACAGTGGCTACACCTTC	CASSLAGQGNSGYTF
.	few	TRBV20-1	TRBJ1-1	TGCAGTGCTAGAGCGAGGACCGGCACTGAAGCTTTCTTT	CSARARTGTEAFF